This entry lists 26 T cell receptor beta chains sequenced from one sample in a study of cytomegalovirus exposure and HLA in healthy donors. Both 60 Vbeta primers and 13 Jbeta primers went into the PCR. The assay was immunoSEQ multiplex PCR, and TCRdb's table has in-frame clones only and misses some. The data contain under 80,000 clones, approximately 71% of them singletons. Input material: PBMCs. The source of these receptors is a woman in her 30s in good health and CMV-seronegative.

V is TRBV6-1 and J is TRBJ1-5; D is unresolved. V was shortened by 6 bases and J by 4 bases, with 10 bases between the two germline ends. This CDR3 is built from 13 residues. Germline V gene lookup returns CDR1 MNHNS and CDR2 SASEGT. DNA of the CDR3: TGTGCCAGCAGCCCTGGGAGAAATCAGCCCCAGCATTTT. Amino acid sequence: CASSPGRNQPQHF.

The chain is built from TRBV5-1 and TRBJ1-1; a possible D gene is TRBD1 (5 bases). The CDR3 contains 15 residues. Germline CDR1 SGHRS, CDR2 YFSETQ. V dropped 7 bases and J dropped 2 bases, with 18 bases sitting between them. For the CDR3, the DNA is TGCGCCAGCCAGAGGTCAAGACAGACCAACACTGAAGCTTTCTTT. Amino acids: CASQRSRQTNTEAFF.

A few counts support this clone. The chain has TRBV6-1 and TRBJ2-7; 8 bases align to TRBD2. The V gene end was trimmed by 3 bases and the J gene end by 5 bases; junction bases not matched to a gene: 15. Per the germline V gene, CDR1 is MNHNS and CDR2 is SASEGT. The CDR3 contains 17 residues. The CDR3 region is CASSEFPTSGERNEQYF. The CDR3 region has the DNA TGTGCCAGCAGTGAGTTCCCCACTAGCGGTGAACGGAACGAGCAGTACTTC.

The CDR3 region has the DNA TGTGCCAGCAGACCTCGGGGTGGTGGAAACACCATATATTTT. Residues: CASRPRGGGNTIYF. This chain links TRBV7-6 with TRBJ1-3, with D unresolved. V was cut by 6 bases and J by 3 bases, with 12 bases left in between. In germline, CDR1 is SGHVS, CDR2 FNYEAQ. CDR3 size: 14 residues.

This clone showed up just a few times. The CDR3 nucleotides are TGTGCCAGCAGTGAAGGGGACAGAAGGTATGGCTACACCTTC. The encoded protein is CASSEGDRRYGYTF. This chain links TRBV2 with TRBJ1-2, with 7 bases identical to TRBD1. The CDR3 is 14 residues long. V was clipped by 1 base and J by 5 bases; unmatched bases: 4. Germline V gene lookup returns CDR1 SNHLY and CDR2 FYNNEI.

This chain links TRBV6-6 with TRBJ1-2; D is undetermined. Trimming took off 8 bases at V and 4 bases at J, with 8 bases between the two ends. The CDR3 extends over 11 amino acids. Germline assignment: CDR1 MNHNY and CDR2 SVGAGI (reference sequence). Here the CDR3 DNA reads TGTGCCAGCTCCTCTACCTATGGCTACACCTTC. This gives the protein CASSSTYGYTF.

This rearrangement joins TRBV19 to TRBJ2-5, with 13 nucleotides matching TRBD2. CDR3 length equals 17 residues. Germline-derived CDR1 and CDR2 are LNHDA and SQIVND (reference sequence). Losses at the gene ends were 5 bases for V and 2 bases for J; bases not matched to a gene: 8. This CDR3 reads CASSLGLAGMGQETQYF. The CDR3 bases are TGTGCCAGTAGTCTGGGACTAGCGGGGATGGGACAAGAGACCCAGTACTTC.

DNA of the CDR3: TGCGCCAGCAGCTTGGAGGTGACAGACGGGGGCTACACCTTC. Translating it yields CASSLEVTDGGYTF. The V and J genes are TRBV5-1 and TRBJ1-2; TRBD1 is a possible D gene (5 bases). CDR1 is SGHRS and CDR2 is YFSETQ in the germline V gene. This CDR3 comprises 14 residues. V gave up 0 bases and J gave up 8 bases, with 14 bases separating them.

The CDR3 DNA follows: TGTGCCAGCAGCTTAGATATCACTACTGGTGATACGCAGTATTTT. It translates to CASSLDITTGDTQYF. The rearrangement uses TRBV11-3 and TRBJ2-3; the D is unclear. Germline V gene lookup returns CDR1 SGHNT and CDR2 YENEEA. The V and J ends lost 0 bases and 6 bases respectively, with 13 bases between them. This CDR3 comprises 15 residues.

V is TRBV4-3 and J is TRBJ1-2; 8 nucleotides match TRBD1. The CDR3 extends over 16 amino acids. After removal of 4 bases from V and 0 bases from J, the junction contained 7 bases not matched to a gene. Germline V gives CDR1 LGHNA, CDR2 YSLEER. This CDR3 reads CASSLGQGHSNYGYTF. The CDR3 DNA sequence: TGCGCCAGCAGCCTAGGACAGGGACACTCTAACTATGGCTACACCTTC.

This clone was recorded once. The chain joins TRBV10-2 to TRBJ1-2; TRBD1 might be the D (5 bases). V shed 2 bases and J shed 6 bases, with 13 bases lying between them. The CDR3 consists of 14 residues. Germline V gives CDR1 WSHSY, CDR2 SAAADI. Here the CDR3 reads CASSEARGMDGYTF. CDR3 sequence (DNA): TGCGCCAGCAGTGAGGCTCGGGGGATGGATGGCTACACCTTC.

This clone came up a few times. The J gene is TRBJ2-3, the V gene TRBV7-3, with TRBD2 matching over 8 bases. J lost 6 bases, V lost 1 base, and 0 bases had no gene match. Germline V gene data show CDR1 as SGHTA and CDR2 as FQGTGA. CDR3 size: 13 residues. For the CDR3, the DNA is TGTGCCAGCAGCTTAAGCGGGGGGGATACGCAGTATTTT. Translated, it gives CASSLSGGDTQYF.

In DNA, the CDR3 is TGTGCCAGCAGTTATCGACAGAAACCTTACAATGAGCAGTTCTTC. Translating it yields CASSYRQKPYNEQFF. The V call is TRBV6-6, the J call TRBJ2-1, with D maybe TRBD1 (5 bases). Germline CDR1 is MNHNY and CDR2 is SVGAGI (reference sequence). V lost 3 bases, J lost 4 bases, and 13 bases lay in between. This CDR3 has 15 residues.

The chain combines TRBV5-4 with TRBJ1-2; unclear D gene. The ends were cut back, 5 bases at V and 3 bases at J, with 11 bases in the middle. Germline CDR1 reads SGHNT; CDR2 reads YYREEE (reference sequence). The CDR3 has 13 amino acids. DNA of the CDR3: TGTGCCAGCAGTCCGGGTCAAGACTATGGCTACACCTTC. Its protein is CASSPGQDYGYTF.

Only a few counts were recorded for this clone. In DNA form, the CDR3 reads TGTGCCAGCAGCATGGGCAGAAACACTGAAGCTTTCTTT. As protein: CASSMGRNTEAFF. The rearrangement links TRBV7-3 to TRBJ1-1, with unresolved D. The CDR3 covers 13 residues. The germline CDR1 and CDR2 sequences are SGHTA and FQGTGA. Trimming shortened V by 5 bases and J by 2 bases, and 9 bases separated the two germline ends.

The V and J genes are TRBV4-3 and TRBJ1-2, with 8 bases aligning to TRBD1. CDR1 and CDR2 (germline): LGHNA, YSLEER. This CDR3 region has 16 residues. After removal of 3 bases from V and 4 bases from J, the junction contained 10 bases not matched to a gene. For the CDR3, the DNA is TGCGCCAGCAGCCAGCCGGGACAGGAGGCGCTCTATGGCTACACCTTC. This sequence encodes CASSQPGQEALYGYTF.

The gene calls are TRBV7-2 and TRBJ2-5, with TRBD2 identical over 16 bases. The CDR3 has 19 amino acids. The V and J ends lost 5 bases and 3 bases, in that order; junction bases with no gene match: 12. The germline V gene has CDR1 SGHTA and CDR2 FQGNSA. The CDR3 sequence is CASSLPPGLAGGVKETQYF. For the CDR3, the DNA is TGTGCCAGCAGCCTCCCACCGGGACTAGCGGGGGGGGTGAAAGAGACCCAGTACTTC.

CDR3 sequence reads: CASSRRGAGANVLTF. DNA of the CDR3: TGTGCCAGCAGCCGGAGGGGCGCCGGGGCCAACGTCCTGACTTTC. This rearrangement joins TRBV7-2 to TRBJ2-6, with a weak D call TRBD2 (6 bases). Germline V gene sequence: CDR1 SGHTA, CDR2 FQGNSA. This CDR3 comprises 15 residues. Trimming removed 5 bases at V and 4 bases at J, with 12 bases between.

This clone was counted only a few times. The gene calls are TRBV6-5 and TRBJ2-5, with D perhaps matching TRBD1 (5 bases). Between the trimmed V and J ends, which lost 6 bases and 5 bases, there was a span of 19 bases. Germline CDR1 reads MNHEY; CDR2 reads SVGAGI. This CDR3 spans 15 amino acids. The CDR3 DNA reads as TGTGCCAGCAGGCCCATGACAGTCGTTGGTGAGACCCAGTACTTC. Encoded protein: CASRPMTVVGETQYF.

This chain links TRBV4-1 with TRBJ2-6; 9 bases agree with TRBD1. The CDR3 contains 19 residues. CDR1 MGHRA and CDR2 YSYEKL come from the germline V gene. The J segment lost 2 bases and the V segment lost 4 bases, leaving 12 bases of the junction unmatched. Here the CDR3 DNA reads TGCGCCAGCAGCCTGGGATCCGGGACAGGGAAACCTGGGGCCAACGTCCTGACTTTC. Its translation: CASSLGSGTGKPGANVLTF.

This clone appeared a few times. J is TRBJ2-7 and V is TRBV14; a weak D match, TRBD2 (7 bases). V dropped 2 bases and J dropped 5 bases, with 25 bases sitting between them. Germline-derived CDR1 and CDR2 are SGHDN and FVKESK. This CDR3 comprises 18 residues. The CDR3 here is CASSQNLGGLGRVNEQYF. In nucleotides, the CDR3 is TGTGCCAGCAGCCAAAATCTTGGGGGCTTAGGGAGGGTCAACGAGCAGTACTTC.

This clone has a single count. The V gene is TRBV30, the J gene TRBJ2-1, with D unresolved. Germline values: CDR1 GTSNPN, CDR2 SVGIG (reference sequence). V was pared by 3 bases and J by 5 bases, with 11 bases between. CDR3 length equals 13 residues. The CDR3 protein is CAWRRNSNNEQFF. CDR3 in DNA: TGTGCCTGGAGGAGAAACAGCAACAATGAGCAGTTCTTC.

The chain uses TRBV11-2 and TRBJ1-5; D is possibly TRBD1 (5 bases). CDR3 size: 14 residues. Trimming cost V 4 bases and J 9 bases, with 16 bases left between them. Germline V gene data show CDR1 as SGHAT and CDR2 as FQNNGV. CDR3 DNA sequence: TGTGCCAGCAGCTCCTGGGGCAATAAGGCGCCCCAGCATTTT. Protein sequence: CASSSWGNKAPQHF.

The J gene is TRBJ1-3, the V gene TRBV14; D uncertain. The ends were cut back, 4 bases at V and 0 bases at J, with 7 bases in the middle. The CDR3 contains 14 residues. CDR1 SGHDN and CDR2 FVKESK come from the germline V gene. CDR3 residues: CASSLSNSGNTIYF. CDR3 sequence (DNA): TGTGCCAGCAGCCTTAGTAACTCTGGAAACACCATATATTTT. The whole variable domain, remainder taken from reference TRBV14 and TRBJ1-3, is EAGVTQFPSHSVIEKGQTVTLRCDPISGHDNLYWYRRVMGKEIKFLLHFVKESKQDESGMPNNRFLAERTGGTYSTLKVQPAELEDSGVYFCASSLSNSGNTIYFGEGSWLTVV.

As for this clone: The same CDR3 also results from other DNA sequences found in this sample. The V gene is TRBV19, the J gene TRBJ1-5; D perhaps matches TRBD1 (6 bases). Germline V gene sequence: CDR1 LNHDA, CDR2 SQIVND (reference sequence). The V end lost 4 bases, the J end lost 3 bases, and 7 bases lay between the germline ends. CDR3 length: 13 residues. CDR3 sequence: CASSTGVNQPQHF. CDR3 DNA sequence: TGTGCCAGTAGTACAGGGGTCAATCAGCCCCAGCATTTT.

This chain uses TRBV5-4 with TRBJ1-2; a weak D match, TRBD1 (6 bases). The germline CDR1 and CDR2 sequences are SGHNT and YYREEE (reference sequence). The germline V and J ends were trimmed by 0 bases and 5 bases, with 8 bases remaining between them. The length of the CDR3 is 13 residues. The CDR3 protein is CASSLETGYGYTF. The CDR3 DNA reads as TGTGCCAGCAGCTTGGAAACAGGGTATGGCTACACCTTC.